Each of the 24 T cell receptor beta chains below was sequenced from the same sample in a study of shared clonotypes between healthy human individuals. Data came from immunoSEQ multiplex PCR; TCRdb stores just in-frame clones and leaves some out. Counted here are about 2.4 million clones, 93% occurring once; the ten biggest clones make up around 0.37%. Sequencing input: naive CD4+ T cells from PBMCs. The sample's subset: CD45RA+ positively selected. These receptors all stem from a man younger than 35 in good health. Some clones in this sample may be carry-over from other donors' samples.

The J gene is TRBJ1-2, the V gene TRBV14; no definite D call. CDR1 is SGHDN and CDR2 is FVKESK in the germline V gene. CDR3 length: 14 amino acids. V gave up 1 base and J gave up 10 bases, with 16 bases separating them. CDR3 residues: CASSQAIGKSDYTF. The CDR3 DNA follows: TGTGCCAGCAGCCAAGCAATCGGGAAATCGGACTACACCTTC.

A note on this clone: The identical CDR3 is also encoded by other nucleotide sequences in the sample. The chain uses TRBV5-1 and TRBJ2-2; 7 bases align to TRBD2. CDR3 length: 17 residues. Germline assignment: CDR1 SGHRS and CDR2 YFSETQ. V shed 0 bases and J 1 base; nucleotides not matched to a gene: 6. CDR3 coding DNA: TGCGCCAGCAGCTTGGCTAGGGGAGGGATGAACACCGGGGAGCTGTTTTTT. Translating gives CASSLARGGMNTGELFF. Looking up the rest from reference TRBV5-1 and TRBJ2-2 gives the full variable domain: KAGVTQTPRYLIKTRGQQVTLSCSPISGHRSVSWYQQTPGQGLQFLFEYFSETQRNKGNFPGRFSGRQFSNSRSEMNVSTLELGDSALYLCASSLARGGMNTGELFFGEGSRLTVL.

The chain couples TRBV19 to TRBJ1-1; no definite D call. With 5 bases removed from V and 5 bases from J, the gap between germline ends came to 18 bases. Looked up from germline, CDR1 is LNHDA and CDR2 is SQIVND (reference sequence). This CDR3 contains 15 residues. CDR3 sequence reads: CASSPLRRAGTEAFF. The CDR3 DNA reads as TGTGCCAGTAGTCCCCTAAGGAGGGCGGGGACTGAAGCTTTCTTT.

The chain links TRBV4-1 to TRBJ1-5; tentatively, D is TRBD1 (6 bases). Trimming removed 1 base at V and 5 bases at J, with 15 bases between. Germline V gene data show CDR1 as MGHRA and CDR2 as YSYEKL. This CDR3 region has 16 residues. This CDR3 is CASSQANTGLHQPQHF. The DNA of the CDR3 is TGCGCCAGCAGCCAAGCTAATACAGGGTTACATCAGCCCCAGCATTTT.

The V call is TRBV7-6, the J call TRBJ1-4; tentatively, D is TRBD1 (5 bases). V was cut by 1 base and J by 5 bases, with 11 bases left in between. This CDR3 region has 15 residues. Germline assignment: CDR1 SGHVS and CDR2 FNYEAQ. CDR3 sequence: CASSLVPRENEKLFF. The CDR3 DNA reads as TGTGCCAGCAGCTTAGTTCCCAGGGAGAATGAAAAACTGTTTTTT.

The chain recombines TRBV23-1 with TRBJ2-4; D gene ambiguous. TRBV23-1 is classed as an ORF, of uncertain function. V dropped 1 base and J dropped 1 base, with 14 bases sitting between them. This CDR3 has 17 residues. CDR3 in amino acids: CASSQLYCEVAKNIQYF. In DNA form, the CDR3 reads TGCGCCAGCAGTCAATTATACTGCGAGGTGGCCAAAAACATTCAGTACTTC.

The chain uses TRBV28 and TRBJ2-5; no clear D gene. The CDR3 spans 17 residues. CDR1 is MDHEN, CDR2 SYDVKM, per germline. The V and J ends lost 6 bases and 2 bases respectively, with 22 bases between them. CDR3 residues: CASSRRSSLDLQETQYF. DNA for the CDR3: TGTGCCAGCAGCCGACGGTCCAGTTTGGACCTACAAGAGACCCAGTACTTC.

V usage is TRBV11-2 and J usage is TRBJ2-7; D unresolved. The V gene lost 6 bases and the J gene lost 6 bases, with 12 bases spanning the gap. This CDR3 contains 12 residues. Germline loops: CDR1 SGHAT, CDR2 FQNNGV. The CDR3 nucleotides are TGTGCCAGCAGACTAAACGTCGGCGAGCAGTACTTC. Its protein product is CASRLNVGEQYF. Drawing the rest from reference TRBV11-2 and TRBJ2-7, the complete variable domain is EAGVAQSPRYKIIEKRQSVAFWCNPISGHATLYWYQQILGQGPKLLIQFQNNGVVDDSQLPKDRFSAERLKGVDSTLKIQPAKLEDSAVYLCASRLNVGEQYFGPGTRLTVT.

The gene calls are TRBV29-1 and TRBJ2-4; 7 nucleotides match TRBD1. In germline, CDR1 is SQVTM, CDR2 ANQGSEA. Losses at the gene ends were 8 bases for V and 6 bases for J; bases not matched to a gene: 4. The length of the CDR3 is 11 residues. CDR3 amino acids: CSTRTGNIQYF. CDR3 DNA: TGCAGCACTCGGACAGGAAACATTCAGTACTTC.

The chain links TRBV28 to TRBJ2-7; the match to TRBD1 covers 7 bases. The V gene end was trimmed by 5 bases and the J gene end by 2 bases; junction bases not matched to a gene: 6. The length of the CDR3 is 14 residues. The germline V gene has CDR1 MDHEN and CDR2 SYDVKM. The CDR3 DNA sequence: TGTGCCAGCAGTAAGGGACAGAGAGCCTACGAGCAGTACTTC. Amino acids: CASSKGQRAYEQYF.

This chain connects TRBV5-1 to TRBJ2-7; possible D gene TRBD1, 5 bases. Germline lookup yields CDR1 SGHRS and CDR2 YFSETQ. Deletions cut 5 bases from V and 2 bases from J, with 11 bases between. The CDR3 consists of 13 residues. CDR3 coding DNA: TGCGCCAGCAGAAGGGGCCCAGCCTACGAGCAGTACTTC. Its translation is CASRRGPAYEQYF.

The chain recombines TRBV7-9 with TRBJ2-1, with D tentatively TRBD1 (7 bases). The CDR3 runs 15 residues. The V and J ends lost 5 bases and 4 bases respectively, with 15 bases between them. Germline CDR1 reads SEHNR; CDR2 reads FQNEAQ (reference sequence). This CDR3 reads CASSGGTAIYNEQFF. For the CDR3, the DNA is TGTGCCAGCAGCGGGGGGACAGCGATATACAATGAGCAGTTCTTC.

The rearrangement joins TRBV28 to TRBJ1-5, with 12 positions matching TRBD1. J lost 4 bases, V lost 5 bases, and 9 bases had no gene match. The CDR3 spans 17 residues. CDR1 and CDR2 (germline): MDHEN, SYDVKM. CDR3 nucleotides: TGTGCCAGCAGTGACACCGGGACAGGGGGCGGGAATCAGCCCCAGCATTTT. Protein sequence: CASSDTGTGGGNQPQHF.

The V and J genes are TRBV7-9 and TRBJ2-3; D not certain. The CDR3 is 14 amino acids. Per germline, CDR1 SEHNR and CDR2 FQNEAQ (reference sequence). With 2 bases removed from V and 1 base from J, the gap between germline ends came to 7 bases. DNA for the CDR3: TGTGCCAGCAGCTTATTTCGCCGCACAGATACGCAGTATTTT. Translated: CASSLFRRTDTQYF.

Written as DNA, the CDR3 is TGCAGCGCCCTGACAGACCTCTACGAGCAGTACTTC. Translation: CSALTDLYEQYF. This chain connects TRBV29-1 to TRBJ2-7; weak D call: TRBD1 (5 bases). The V gene lost 7 bases and the J gene lost 3 bases, with 13 bases spanning the gap. CDR1 and CDR2 (germline): SQVTM, ANQGSEA. The CDR3 has 12 residues.

This chain uses TRBV6-5 with TRBJ1-2; the D gene is possibly TRBD1 (6 bases). Germline CDR1 is MNHEY and CDR2 is SVGAGI. The V gene lost 5 bases and the J gene lost 4 bases, with 14 bases spanning the gap. This CDR3 is 14 amino acids long. CDR3 sequence: CASSRDTSGYGYTF. The CDR3 bases are TGTGCCAGCAGTAGGGACACCTCAGGCTATGGCTACACCTTC.

The count of this clone is one. V usage is TRBV2 and J usage is TRBJ1-2; D is unclear. V was shortened by 2 bases and J by 3 bases, with 10 bases between the two germline ends. The CDR3 is 14 amino acids. Germline CDR1 is SNHLY and CDR2 is FYNNEI. The DNA of the CDR3 is TGTGCCAGCAGTGAATTCCTGTCGGACTATGGCTACACCTTC. This sequence encodes CASSEFLSDYGYTF.

A few counts support this clone. This chain uses TRBV11-2 with TRBJ1-2; TRBD1 might be the D (6 bases). CDR3 length: 13 residues. V lost 5 bases and J lost 6, with 13 bases in between. Germline V gives CDR1 SGHAT, CDR2 FQNNGV. This chain's CDR3 is CASSTGTPDGYTF. The CDR3 DNA sequence: TGTGCCAGCAGCACAGGGACCCCGGATGGCTACACCTTC.

This clone is a singleton in its sample. V and J are TRBV7-2 and TRBJ1-2; D is unresolved. This CDR3 spans 15 amino acids. Trimming cost V 5 bases and J 8 bases, with 21 bases left between them. Germline values: CDR1 SGHTA, CDR2 FQGNSA. CDR3 nucleotide sequence: TGTGCCAGCAGCAATCCCCTCGGAGGCACGGGCGGCTACACCTTC. It codes for CASSNPLGGTGGYTF.

Regarding this clone: Other DNA sequences within the sample encode an identical CDR3. This chain connects TRBV2 to TRBJ1-1; 7 bases agree with TRBD1. Looked up from germline, CDR1 is SNHLY and CDR2 is FYNNEI. The CDR3 has 14 residues. The V and J ends lost 3 bases and 1 base, in that order; junction bases with no gene match: 2. CDR3 DNA sequence: TGTGCCAGCAGTGATCGGACAGGGAACACTGAAGCTTTCTTT. Protein product: CASSDRTGNTEAFF.

This clone occurred once. The V gene is TRBV5-4, the J gene TRBJ2-2, with 9 nucleotides matching TRBD1. CDR3 length: 17 residues. Germline values: CDR1 SGHNT, CDR2 YYREEE (reference sequence). V was clipped by 4 bases and J by 1 base; unmatched bases: 8. CDR3 sequence (DNA): TGTGCCAGCAGCCCCGCCGGGACAGGGTTGAACACCGGGGAGCTGTTTTTT. This sequence encodes CASSPAGTGLNTGELFF.

The chain has TRBV15 and TRBJ2-5; tentatively, D is TRBD1 (6 bases). The CDR3 covers 12 residues. From germline, CDR1 is LNHNV and CDR2 YYDKDF (reference sequence). Trimming shortened V by 5 bases and J by 5 bases, and 9 bases separated the two germline ends. Here the CDR3 DNA reads TGTGCCACCAGCCAGGGGTGGGAGACCCAGTACTTC. Translation: CATSQGWETQYF.

V is TRBV7-8 and J is TRBJ2-3; 7 positions match TRBD1. Trimming removed 2 bases from V and 3 bases from J; junction bases left unmatched: 8. The CDR3 runs 16 residues. Germline assignment: CDR1 SGHVS and CDR2 FQNEAQ. The CDR3 DNA reads TGTGCCAGCAGCTTAAGGGACAGACTGGGAACAGATACGCAGTATTTT. It encodes CASSLRDRLGTDTQYF.

The genes are TRBV11-2 and TRBJ2-1; D assignment may be TRBD1 or TRBD2 (5 bases each). The V end was cut by 1 base, the J end by 2 bases, with 9 bases between. Germline V CDR1 and CDR2: SGHAT, FQNNGV. This CDR3 is built from 15 residues. CDR3 nucleotide sequence: TGTGCCAGCAGCTTAGGGGGGATCACCTACAATGAGCAGTTCTTC. It is translated as CASSLGGITYNEQFF.